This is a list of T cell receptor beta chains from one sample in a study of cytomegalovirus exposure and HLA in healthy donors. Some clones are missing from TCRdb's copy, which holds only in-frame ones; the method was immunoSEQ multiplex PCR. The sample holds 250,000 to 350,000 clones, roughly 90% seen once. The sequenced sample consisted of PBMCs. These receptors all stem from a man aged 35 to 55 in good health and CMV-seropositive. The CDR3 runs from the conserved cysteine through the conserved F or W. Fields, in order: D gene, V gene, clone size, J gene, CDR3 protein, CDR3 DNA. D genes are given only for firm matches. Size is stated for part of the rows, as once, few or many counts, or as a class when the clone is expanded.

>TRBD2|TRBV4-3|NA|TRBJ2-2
CASSQDLGSGANTGELFF
TGCGCCAGCAGCCAAGATCTTGGTAGCGGGGCGAACACCGGGGAGCTGTTTTTT
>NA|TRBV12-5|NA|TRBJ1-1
CASASAGSTEAFF
TGTGCTAGTGCTTCCGCTGGGAGCACTGAAGCTTTCTTT
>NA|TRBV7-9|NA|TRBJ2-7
CASSLGQGPPYEQYF
TGTGCCAGCAGCTTAGGGCAGGGGCCCCCCTACGAGCAGTACTTC
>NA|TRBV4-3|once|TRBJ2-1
CASSQGPGKVDNEQFF
TGCGCCAGCAGCCAAGGCCCGGGGAAGGTAGACAATGAGCAGTTCTTC
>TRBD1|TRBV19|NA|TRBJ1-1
CASSVATGVGTEAFF
TGTGCCAGTAGTGTGGCGACAGGGGTGGGGACTGAAGCTTTCTTT
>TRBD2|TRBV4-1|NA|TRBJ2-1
CASSQGLAGVGEQFF
TGCGCCAGCAGCCAGGGACTAGCGGGAGTGGGTGAGCAGTTCTTC
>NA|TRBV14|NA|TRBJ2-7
CASSPDSLEQYF
TGTGCCAGCAGCCCGGACAGCCTTGAGCAGTACTTC
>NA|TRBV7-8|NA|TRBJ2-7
CASSLAGQFYEQYF
TGTGCCAGCAGCTTAGCTGGTCAGTTCTACGAGCAGTACTTC
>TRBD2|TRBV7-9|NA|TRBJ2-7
CASSPGGGSYEQYF
TGTGCCAGCAGCCCCGGGGGGGGGTCCTACGAGCAGTACTTC
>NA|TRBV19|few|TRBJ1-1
CASRGGVNTEAFF
TGTGCCAGCCGTGGCGGGGTTAACACTGAAGCTTTCTTT
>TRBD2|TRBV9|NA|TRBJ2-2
CASSAPGLAFANTGELFF
TGTGCCAGCAGCGCTCCGGGACTAGCGTTCGCGAACACCGGGGAGCTGTTTTTT